This section outlines one T cell receptor (beta chain) sequence together with its context. This sample was included in a study of technical replicates of blood from a handful of donors. Clones were sequenced by immunoSEQ multiplex PCR, and TCRdb holds only the in-frame ones, with some missing. The repertoire consists of tens of thousands of clones, with roughly 93% occurring once and the leading ten covering about 4.4%. Specimen: PBMCs. The TCR was taken from a human donor in good health. Some clones in this sample may be carry-over from other donors' samples.

The CDR3 DNA reads TGTGCCAGCAGTGTGGGACAGCGCCTTACTAATGAAAAACTGTTTTTT. Its translation is CASSVGQRLTNEKLFF. This chain uses TRBV5-5 with TRBJ1-4; TRBD1 agrees at 7 bases. The V and J ends lost 5 bases and 2 bases, in that order; junction bases with no gene match: 9. The CDR3 is 16 residues long. The V gene's germline CDR1 is SGHKS and CDR2 YYEKEE (reference sequence).